A single sample gave rise to the 8 T cell receptor beta chains below, sequenced in a study of T cell repertoires in cytomegalovirus infection. TCRdb reprocessed the reads with MiXCR, giving one entry per CDR3 protein. The table records about 400,000 distinct CDR3 sequences, about a sixth of them present only once. The material sequenced was PBMCs. The receptor source for this set is a human donor in good health (CMV status not recorded). Some clones in this sample may be carry-over from other donors' samples.

The J gene is TRBJ2-1, the V gene TRBV6-2 or TRBV6-3, with unresolved D. Trimming left V 4 bases short and J 3 bases short, with 4 bases between. CDR1 MNHEY and CDR2 SVGEGT come from the germline V gene. The CDR3 extends over 12 amino acids. The DNA for the CDR3 is TGTGCCAGCAGTTCCTTCTACAATGAGCAGTTCTTC. Translation gives CASSSFYNEQFF.

This clonotype turned up a few times. The rearrangement links TRBV19 to TRBJ2-3; TRBD1 agrees at 10 bases. J lost 5 bases, V lost 6 bases, and 8 bases had no gene match. The CDR3 loop spans 15 amino acids. CDR1 and CDR2 from the germline V gene are LNHDA and SQIVND (reference sequence). CDR3 in amino acids: CASSNTGTGEDTQYF. In DNA, the CDR3 is TGTGCCAGTAGCAACACCGGGACAGGGGAAGATACGCAGTATTTT. The whole variable domain, filled in from reference TRBV19 and TRBJ2-3, reads DGGITQSPKYLFRKEGQNVTLSCEQNLNHDAMYWYRQDPGQGLRLIYYSQIVNDFQKGDIAEGYSVSREKKESFPLTVTSAQKNPTAFYLCASSNTGTGEDTQYFGPGTRLTVL.

The V and J genes are TRBV7-9 and TRBJ2-5; D is unclear. Trimming left V 5 bases short and J 5 bases short, with 9 bases between. CDR3 length: 12 amino acids. Germline V CDR1 and CDR2: SEHNR, FQNEAQ (reference sequence). The CDR3 nucleotides are TGTGCCAGCAGCGCGATGAGGGAGACCCAGTACTTC. It encodes CASSAMRETQYF.

This chain connects TRBV19 to TRBJ2-1; D remains unclear. Germline V gene data show CDR1 as LNHDA and CDR2 as SQIVND (reference sequence). V lost 3 bases and J 4 bases, leaving 7 bases between the germline ends. The CDR3 has 13 amino acids. CDR3 loop: CASSIRVYNEQFF. CDR3 DNA sequence: TGTGCCAGTAGTATTAGGGTTTACAATGAGCAGTTCTTC.

The rearrangement links TRBV3-1 to TRBJ2-3, with no clear D. Germline lookup yields CDR1 LGHDT and CDR2 YNNKEL (reference sequence). The V and J ends lost 2 bases and 2 bases respectively, with 5 bases between them. The CDR3 length is 13 residues. In nucleotides, the CDR3 is TGTGCCAGCAGCCAACTGACCACAGATACGCAGTATTTT. Encoded protein: CASSQLTTDTQYF.

This clonotype was detected only a few times. The rearrangement joins TRBV5-4 to TRBJ2-1, with 10 bases that match TRBD2. Germline V gene data show CDR1 as SGHNT and CDR2 as YYREEE (reference sequence). The CDR3 has 15 residues. Trimming at V came to 0 bases and at J to 9 bases, leaving 6 bases not matched to a gene. The CDR3 DNA sequence: TGTGCCAGCAGCTTGGGAAGCGGGAGGGCCAGTGAGCAGTTCTTC. It yields the protein CASSLGSGRASEQFF. Filled out from reference TRBV5-4 and TRBJ2-1, the complete variable domain reads ETGVTQSPTHLIKTRGQQVTLRCSSQSGHNTVSWYQQALGQGPQFIFQYYREEENGRGNFPPRFSGLQFPNYSSELNVNALELDDSALYLCASSLGSGRASEQFFGPGTRLTVL.

The genes are TRBV7-2 and TRBJ2-5; 7 positions agree with TRBD1. The CDR3 totals 16 residues. The ends lost 1 base at V and 1 base at J; junction bases unmatched: 6. Germline-derived CDR1 and CDR2 are SGHTA and FQGNSA. CDR3 amino acids: CASSLVTTGPQETQYF. The DNA for the CDR3 is TGTGCCAGCAGCTTAGTGACGACAGGGCCCCAAGAGACCCAGTACTTC.

This clonotype was detected ten times or more. This chain uses TRBV7-2 with TRBJ1-5; 8 nucleotides line up with TRBD1. Germline loops: CDR1 SGHTA, CDR2 FQGNSA. The CDR3 covers 15 residues. The V and J ends lost 5 bases and 0 bases, in that order; junction bases with no gene match: 3. The CDR3 is CASSHGTGSNQPQHF. The CDR3 DNA reads TGTGCCAGCAGCCACGGGACAGGTAGCAATCAGCCCCAGCATTTT.